The rows below give T cell receptor beta chains drawn from one sample of a study of blood T cell repertoires in COVID-19. Sequencing was performed with immunoSEQ multiplex PCR; in TCRdb, only in-frame clones are kept and a portion is missing. The sample yields fewer than 100,000 clones, about nine tenths seen once. Source material: peripheral blood. The receptors come from a woman older than 75 with acute or convalescent COVID-19. CDR3s include the opening cysteine and the closing phenylalanine or tryptophan. The D gene is left open where the match is weak.

v_gene: TRBV12-3/TRBV12-4
j_gene: TRBJ2-5
d_gene: TRBD2
CDR3aa: CASRRGARETQYF
CDR3nt: TGTGCCAGCAGGCGGGGGGCGCGGGAGACCCAGTACTTC

v_gene: TRBV7-6
j_gene: TRBJ2-2
d_gene: -
CDR3aa: CASSSGQGVGSGELFF
CDR3nt: TGTGCCAGCAGCTCGGGCCAAGGGGTCGGGAGCGGGGAGCTGTTTTTT

v_gene: TRBV28
j_gene: TRBJ1-1
d_gene: -
CDR3aa: CASSGQQGAEAFF
CDR3nt: TGTGCCAGCAGTGGCCAACAGGGTGCTGAAGCTTTCTTT

v_gene: TRBV19
j_gene: TRBJ1-5
d_gene: TRBD1
CDR3aa: CASSIPTGQGAQPQHF
CDR3nt: TGTGCCAGTAGTATCCCAACGGGACAGGGTGCCCAGCCCCAGCATTTT

v_gene: TRBV7-9
j_gene: TRBJ2-3
d_gene: -
CDR3aa: CASSSGGDTQYF
CDR3nt: TGTGCCAGCAGCTCCGGCGGAGATACGCAGTATTTT

v_gene: TRBV7-2
j_gene: TRBJ1-3
d_gene: -
CDR3aa: CASSPSGSGNTIYF
CDR3nt: TGTGCCAGCAGCCCCTCGGGATCTGGAAACACCATATATTTT

v_gene: TRBV10-3
j_gene: TRBJ2-2
d_gene: -
CDR3aa: CAISIGTVNTGELFF
CDR3nt: TGTGCCATCAGTATCGGGACTGTTAACACCGGGGAGCTGTTTTTT

v_gene: TRBV11-3
j_gene: TRBJ2-1
d_gene: TRBD2
CDR3aa: CASSSGTSDEQFF
CDR3nt: TGTGCCAGCAGTTCCGGGACTAGCGATGAGCAGTTCTTC

v_gene: TRBV7-5
j_gene: TRBJ1-1
d_gene: -
CDR3aa: CARRSDRPNDGTEAFF
CDR3nt: TGTGCCAGAAGATCCGACAGGCCCAATGATGGGACTGAAGCTTTCTTT

v_gene: TRBV5-1
j_gene: TRBJ1-2
d_gene: -
CDR3aa: CASSSPPGDGYTF
CDR3nt: TGCGCCAGCAGTTCCCCTCCGGGGGATGGCTACACCTTC

v_gene: TRBV19
j_gene: TRBJ1-2
d_gene: TRBD1
CDR3aa: CASSKGGSAQSSSYGYTF
CDR3nt: TGTGCCAGTAGTAAAGGGGGCAGCGCTCAATCTAGTTCCTATGGCTACACCTTC

v_gene: TRBV5-4
j_gene: TRBJ2-5
d_gene: -
CDR3aa: CASSLPQREETQYF
CDR3nt: TGTGCCAGCAGCTTGCCACAGAGGGAAGAGACCCAGTACTTC

v_gene: TRBV6-1
j_gene: TRBJ2-7
d_gene: -
CDR3aa: CASSESGWQSYEQYF
CDR3nt: TGTGCCAGCAGTGAAAGCGGTTGGCAGAGCTACGAGCAGTACTTC

v_gene: TRBV5-1
j_gene: TRBJ2-2
d_gene: -
CDR3aa: CASSFQGGDTGELFF
CDR3nt: TGCGCCAGCAGCTTTCAGGGGGGCGACACCGGGGAGCTGTTTTTT

v_gene: TRBV7-2
j_gene: TRBJ1-1
d_gene: -
CDR3aa: CASSSHVTRNTEAFF
CDR3nt: TGTGCCAGCAGCTCACACGTGACAAGGAACACTGAAGCTTTCTTT

v_gene: TRBV2
j_gene: TRBJ1-1
d_gene: -
CDR3aa: CASHMNTEAFF
CDR3nt: TGTGCCAGCCACATGAACACTGAAGCTTTCTTT

v_gene: TRBV6-1
j_gene: TRBJ1-2
d_gene: -
CDR3aa: CASSDSGVNYGYTF
CDR3nt: TGTGCCAGCAGTGATTCAGGGGTAAACTATGGCTACACCTTC

v_gene: TRBV5-1
j_gene: TRBJ2-7
d_gene: TRBD1
CDR3aa: CASSPRQGGTYEQYF
CDR3nt: TGCGCCAGCAGCCCACGACAGGGGGGAACCTACGAGCAGTACTTC